The 14 T cell receptor beta chains below come from one sample, sequenced in a study of CD8+ T cells in alopecia areata. In each case, RNA was isolated and then reverse transcribed into cDNA as the sequencing template. The protocol was immunoSEQ multiplex PCR, while the TCRdb copy is restricted to in-frame clones and leaves out a portion. The sample records over 50,000 clones, roughly half being singletons. Sequencing used CD8+ T cells sorted from blood, obtained at week 0. These receptors originate from a human donor with alopecia areata.

Worth noting for this clone: One end of the junction fails to match germline, which may point to a read error. This chain connects TRBV10-3 to TRBJ2-5, with D possibly TRBD1 on 5 matching bases. This CDR3 region has 14 residues. Germline V lookup: CDR1 ENHRY, CDR2 SYGVKD. The CDR3 spells CASSPQVTQETQYF. Here the CDR3 DNA reads TGTGCCAGCAGTCCACAGGTCACCCAAGAGACCCAGTACTTC.

The rearrangement links TRBV7-9 to TRBJ2-1; no reliable D call. Per germline, CDR1 SEHNR and CDR2 FQNEAQ (reference sequence). The V gene lost 6 bases and the J gene lost 6 bases, with 15 bases spanning the gap. CDR3 length equals 14 residues. The DNA for the CDR3 is TGTGCCAGCAGTCCCGGACGTGGCAGCAATGAGCAGTTCTTC. Its translation: CASSPGRGSNEQFF.

The CDR3 loop reads CASSGGVLTF. The CDR3, as DNA: TGTGCCAGCAGCGGGGGCGTCCTGACTTTC. V and J are TRBV9 and TRBJ2-6; D is uncertain. Trimming removed 3 bases from V and 12 bases from J, with 4 bases in between. The CDR3 covers 10 residues. Per the germline V gene, CDR1 is SGDLS and CDR2 is YYNGEE.

This rearrangement joins TRBV10-2 to TRBJ2-7; no clear D gene. Trimming shortened V by 10 bases and J by 2 bases, and 18 bases separated the two germline ends. Germline lookup yields CDR1 WSHSY and CDR2 SAAADI. The CDR3 totals 14 residues. The DNA for the CDR3 is TGCGCCACCAGAGGTGGCGGCACAACCTACGAGCAGTACTTC. Protein sequence: CATRGGGTTYEQYF.

This chain joins TRBV29-1 and TRBJ1-1; D is undetermined. The CDR3 length is 13 residues. The V gene's germline CDR1 is SQVTM and CDR2 ANQGSEA. With 0 bases removed from V and 8 bases from J, the gap between germline ends came to 13 bases. The CDR3 DNA reads as TGCAGCGTTGAAGAGGGAGCATCTCCCGAAGCTTTCTTT. As protein: CSVEEGASPEAFF.

This clone appeared a few times. The rearrangement links TRBV29-1 to TRBJ2-7; no clear D gene. V was clipped by 4 bases and J by 6 bases, with 13 bases between them. The CDR3 length is 12 residues. Germline loops: CDR1 SQVTM, CDR2 ANQGSEA. The chain's CDR3 is CSVAIGSPEQYF. DNA of the CDR3: TGCAGCGTTGCCATAGGGTCCCCCGAGCAGTACTTC.

V and J are TRBV14 and TRBJ2-1; no reliable D call. The germline CDR1 and CDR2 sequences are SGHDN and FVKESK. The CDR3 runs to 12 residues. V lost 1 base to trimming and J lost 8 bases, with 6 bases between them. CDR3 amino acids: CASSQGLDEQFF. CDR3 sequence (DNA): TGTGCCAGCAGCCAAGGGCTAGATGAGCAGTTCTTC.

In its sample, this clone was seen many times. This chain links TRBV7-6 with TRBJ2-5; 8 positions match TRBD1. CDR3 size: 14 residues. V lost 3 bases to trimming and J lost 7 bases; unmatched junction nucleotides: 7. CDR1 is SGHVS and CDR2 is FNYEAQ in the germline V gene. This CDR3 is CASSFGTGDATQYF. The CDR3 region has the DNA TGTGCCAGCAGCTTCGGGACAGGTGACGCGACCCAGTACTTC.

This clone showed up just once. J is TRBJ2-1 and V is TRBV7-2, with D possibly TRBD1 on 6 matching bases. V gave up 3 bases and J gave up 6 bases, with 18 bases separating them. This CDR3 has 16 amino acids. Per germline, CDR1 SGHTA and CDR2 FQGNSA. The CDR3 DNA reads TGTGCCAGCAGCTTGAAAGCTGTTGGGGGCTTCAATGAGCAGTTCTTC. Its translation is CASSLKAVGGFNEQFF.

This chain links TRBV2 with TRBJ2-1, with unresolved D. The CDR3 has 15 amino acids. The germline V gene has CDR1 SNHLY and CDR2 FYNNEI. The V end lost 1 base, the J end lost 10 bases, and 17 bases lay between the germline ends. The CDR3 DNA sequence: TGTGCCAGCAGTGAAGGGCGGATGTCGCGCATGGAGCAGTTCTTC. Amino acid sequence: CASSEGRMSRMEQFF.

In its sample, this clone was seen a few times. This chain uses TRBV7-8 with TRBJ2-3; 7 bases line up with TRBD2. Germline-derived CDR1 and CDR2 are SGHVS and FQNEAQ. This CDR3 has 16 residues. Trimming cost V 5 bases and J 6 bases; bases outside gene matches: 14. The CDR3, as DNA: TGTGCCAGCAGCCCCCTCGAGGGGTTTAGCGGGGATACGCAGTATTTT. This codes for CASSPLEGFSGDTQYF.

The J gene is TRBJ2-2, the V gene TRBV29-1; D remains unclear. Trimming removed 6 bases from V and 3 bases from J, with 5 bases in between. This CDR3 is built from 11 residues. CDR1 and CDR2 from the germline V gene are SQVTM and ANQGSEA. DNA of the CDR3: TGCAGCGTACAGTACACCGGGGAGCTGTTTTTT. Its protein product is CSVQYTGELFF.

V is TRBV29-1 and J is TRBJ1-1; a possible D gene is TRBD1 (6 bases). Germline CDR1 and CDR2: SQVTM and ANQGSEA. V lost 5 bases to trimming and J lost 5 bases, with 15 bases between them. The CDR3 is made up of 13 amino acids. The DNA for the CDR3 is TGCAGCGTTTACACAGGGTTTGAGACTGAAGCTTTCTTT. Encoded protein: CSVYTGFETEAFF.

The chain links TRBV9 to TRBJ1-2, with TRBD1 matching over 7 bases. The CDR3 runs 14 residues. The V gene's germline CDR1 is SGDLS and CDR2 YYNGEE. Trimming took 3 bases from V and 6 from J; bases not matched to a gene: 8. CDR3 nucleotide sequence: TGTGCCAGCAGCGGCGACGGGACAGTTAATGGCTACACCTTC. Encoded protein: CASSGDGTVNGYTF.